The T cell receptor (beta chain) under discussion was sequenced for a study of T cells in localized non-small cell lung cancer. Germline V CDR1 and CDR2: KGHSH, LQKENI. This CDR3 is 14 amino acids long. V lost 4 bases and J 7 bases, leaving 13 bases between the germline ends. Libraries were prepared by immunoSEQ multiplex PCR; TCRdb keeps only in-frame clonotypes and omits some of them. Of about 72,000 clones listed, 84% were seen once; the top ten hold approximately 13%. The source of this sequence is a female donor aged 60 or older with stage I lung adenocarcinoma. The rearrangement uses TRBV18 and TRBJ1-4, with a weak D call TRBD1 (6 bases). The sequencing used peripheral blood, collected before any cancer treatment. The CDR3 sequence is CASSQQGSGEKLFF. CDR3 coding DNA: TGTGCCAGCTCACAACAGGGTTCGGGTGAAAAACTGTTTTTT.